This T cell receptor beta chain was captured in a study of blood T cells in healthy people across ages. Alongside a J-beta primer mix, a sample-barcoded 5' primer served in a second PCR lasting roughly 6 to 12 cycles. TCRdb passed the 5' RACE reads through MiXCR, listing each CDR3 protein once. The repertoire holds approximately 800,000 distinct CDR3 sequences, with about 47% as singletons. The V end was cut by 4 bases, the J end by 1 base, with 5 bases between. This CDR3 comprises 11 residues. The germline CDR1 and CDR2 sequences are SQVTM and ANQGSEA. Comments on this clonotype: A read error is possible here, since a much larger clone lies one base away.

The receptor was derived from an elderly man in good health. The source material was blood. The chain carries TRBV29-1 and TRBJ2-7; D unresolved. CDR3 loop: CSVAPSYEQYF. CDR3 nucleotides: TGCAGCGTTGCCCCTTCCTACGAGCAGTACTTC.